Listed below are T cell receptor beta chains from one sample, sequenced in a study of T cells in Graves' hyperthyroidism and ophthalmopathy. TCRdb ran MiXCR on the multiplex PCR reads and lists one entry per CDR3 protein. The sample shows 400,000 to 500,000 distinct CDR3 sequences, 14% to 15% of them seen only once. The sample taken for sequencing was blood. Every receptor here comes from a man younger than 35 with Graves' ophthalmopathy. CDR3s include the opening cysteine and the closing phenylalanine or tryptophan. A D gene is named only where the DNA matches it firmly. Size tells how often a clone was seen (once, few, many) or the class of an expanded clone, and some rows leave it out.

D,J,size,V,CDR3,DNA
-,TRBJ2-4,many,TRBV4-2,CASSQTGMDGIQYF,TGTGCCAGCAGCCAAACGGGGATGGATGGCATTCAGTACTTC
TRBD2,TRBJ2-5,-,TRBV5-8,CADRLAGRETQYF,TGTGCCGATCGGCTAGCGGGGAGAGAGACCCAGTACTTC
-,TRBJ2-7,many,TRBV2,CASSRGGDEQYF,TGTGCCAGCAGCCGAGGGGGGGACGAGCAGTACTTC
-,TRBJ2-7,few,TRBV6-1,CASSRAGRTYEQYF,TGTGCCAGCAGTAGGGCAGGGCGCACCTACGAGCAGTACTTC
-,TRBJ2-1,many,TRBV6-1,CASSEVIVWGRREEQFF,TGTGCCAGCAGTGAAGTGATCGTTTGGGGGCGACGAGAGGAGCAGTTCTTC
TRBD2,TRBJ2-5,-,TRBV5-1,CASSLAPTTSGGAGGETQYF,TGCGCCAGCAGCTTGGCACCCACTACTAGCGGGGGGGCCGGAGGAGAGACCCAGTACTTC
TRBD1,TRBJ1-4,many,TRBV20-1,CSADNRGEKLFF,TGCAGTGCCGATAACAGGGGTGAAAAACTGTTTTTT
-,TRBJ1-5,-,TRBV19,CASSLHTDGNQPQHF,TGTGCCAGTAGTTTACACACCGATGGCAATCAGCCCCAGCATTTT
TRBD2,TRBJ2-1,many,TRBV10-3,CAISESTASGNEQFF,TGTGCCATCAGTGAGTCGACGGCTAGCGGCAATGAGCAGTTCTTC
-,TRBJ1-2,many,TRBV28,CASSLMGTNYGYTF,TGTGCCAGCAGTTTAATGGGTACTAACTATGGCTACACCTTC
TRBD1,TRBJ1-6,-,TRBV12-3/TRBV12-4,CASRRQGALAGNSALHF,TGTGCCAGCAGGAGACAGGGGGCCTTAGCAGGGAATTCAGCCCTCCACTTT
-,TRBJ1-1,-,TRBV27,CASILGQGNTEAFF,TGTGCCAGCATTCTTGGTCAGGGGAACACTGAAGCTTTCTTT
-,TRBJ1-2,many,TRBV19,CASGTTGSPGVGYGYTF,TGTGCCAGTGGAACTACGGGGTCCCCCGGAGTCGGCTATGGCTACACCTTC
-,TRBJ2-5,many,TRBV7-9,CASRPQGLETQYF,TGTGCCAGCAGACCTCAGGGTCTGGAGACCCAGTACTTC
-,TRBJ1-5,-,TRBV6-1,CATRLGSNQPQHF,TGTGCCACAAGGCTGGGAAGCAATCAGCCCCAGCATTTT
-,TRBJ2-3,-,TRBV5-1,CASSPEPRGSNTDTQYF,TGCGCCAGCAGCCCGGAGCCTAGGGGTTCAAACACAGATACGCAGTATTTT
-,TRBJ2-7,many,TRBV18,CASSLQDSRSEQYF,TGTGCCAGCTCACTTCAGGACAGCCGCAGCGAGCAGTACTTC
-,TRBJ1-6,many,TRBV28,CASSLGPFLGSPLHF,TGTGCCAGCAGTTTGGGACCATTCTTAGGATCACCCCTCCACTTT
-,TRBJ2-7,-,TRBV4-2,CASSLSVTPSYEQYF,TGTGCCAGCAGCCTGAGCGTGACACCCTCCTACGAGCAGTACTTC
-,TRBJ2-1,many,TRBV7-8,CASSELTSSYNEQFF,TGTGCCAGCAGCGAGTTGACTAGTTCCTACAATGAGCAGTTCTTC
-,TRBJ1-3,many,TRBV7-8,CASSLAGEGNTIYF,TGTGCCAGCAGCCTCGCAGGTGAAGGAAACACCATATATTTT
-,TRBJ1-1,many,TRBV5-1,CATRSGQQNTEAFF,TGCGCCACCCGGTCGGGGCAGCAGAACACTGAAGCTTTCTTT
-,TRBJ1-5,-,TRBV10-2,CASRDGSNQPQHF,TGCGCCAGCAGGGACGGTAGCAATCAGCCCCAGCATTTT
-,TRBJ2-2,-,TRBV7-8,CASSYRKATGELFF,TGTGCCAGCAGCTACCGAAAAGCAACCGGGGAGCTGTTTTTT
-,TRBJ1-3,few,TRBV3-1,CASSQEGQGSGNTIYF,TGTGCCAGCAGCCAAGAGGGGCAGGGCTCTGGAAACACCATATATTTT
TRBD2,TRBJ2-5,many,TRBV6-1,CASSYGVGGETQYF,TGTGCCAGCAGTTATGGGGTGGGGGGGGAGACCCAGTACTTC
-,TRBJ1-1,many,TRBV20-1,CSAPVGQGQLMNTEAFF,TGCAGTGCTCCTGTGGGGCAAGGGCAACTTATGAACACTGAAGCTTTCTTT
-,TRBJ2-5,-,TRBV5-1,CASSPTGYEETQYF,TGCGCCAGCAGCCCGACTGGGTATGAAGAGACCCAGTACTTC
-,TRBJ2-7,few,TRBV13,CASSLGGTFSYEQYF,TGTGCCAGCAGCTTAGGCGGGACTTTCTCCTACGAGCAGTACTTC
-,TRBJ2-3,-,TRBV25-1,CASSESNRRTFTDTQYF,TGTGCCAGCAGTGAATCGAACAGGCGGACCTTCACAGATACGCAGTATTTT
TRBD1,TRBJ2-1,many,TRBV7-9,CASSSGTGSNEQFF,TGTGCCAGCAGCTCTGGGACAGGGTCCAATGAGCAGTTCTTC
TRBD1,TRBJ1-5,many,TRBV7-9,CASSLFKGGVSNQPQHF,TGTGCCAGCAGCTTATTCAAAGGGGGCGTCAGCAATCAGCCCCAGCATTTT
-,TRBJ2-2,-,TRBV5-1,CASSWPGPNTGELFF,TGCGCCAGCAGCTGGCCGGGGCCGAACACCGGGGAGCTGTTTTTT
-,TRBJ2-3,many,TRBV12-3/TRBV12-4,CASSWPAGGTDTQYF,TGTGCCAGCAGTTGGCCGGCGGGTGGGACAGATACGCAGTATTTT
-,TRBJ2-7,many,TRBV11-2,CASSLGFGGRSNYEQYF,TGTGCCAGCAGCTTAGGATTCGGGGGCCGTTCTAACTACGAGCAGTACTTC
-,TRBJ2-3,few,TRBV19,CASSLHLRSDTQYF,TGTGCCAGTAGTCTTCATCTGCGTTCAGATACGCAGTATTTT
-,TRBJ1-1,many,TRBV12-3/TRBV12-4,CASSLQGRRAFF,TGTGCCAGCAGTTTGCAGGGGCGAAGAGCTTTCTTT